This T cell receptor (beta chain) was found in a study of spatial heterogeneity in lung cancer. This clonotype was counted at least ten times. Regarding time point: blood at routine non-recurrence follow-up after resection. The sequenced material consisted of unsorted whole RNA from tumor, nontumor lung or frozen PBMC. Individual TCR cDNA molecules each bore their own unique molecular identifier. TCRdb ran MiXCR on the 5' RACE reads and lists one entry per CDR3 protein. Of about 120,000 distinct CDR3 sequences in the sample, more than 9% were seen once. The length of the CDR3 is 16 residues. Per germline, CDR1 MGHDK and CDR2 SYGVNS. Trimming shortened V by 5 bases and J by 1 base, and 15 bases separated the two germline ends.

This clonotype was obtained from a male donor with early-stage non-small cell lung cancer. This specimen was PBMCs, taken at follow-up. The chain links TRBV25-1 to TRBJ2-1; D unclear. CDR3 protein: CASSTGRILSYNEQFF. The CDR3 DNA follows: TGTGCCAGCAGTACCGGACGGATCCTATCCTACAATGAGCAGTTCTTC.